The 8 T cell receptor beta chains given below trace back to one sample, sequenced in a study of vaccination effects on CD4 cells after COVID-19. Only in-frame clones appear in the TCRdb table, and some are missing; sequencing was by immunoSEQ multiplex PCR. The sample records around 71,000 clones, under 75% being singletons. Antigen-specific CD4+ T cell clonotypes were called by their expansion after viral peptide-pool culture in ViraFEST. At the end of about 10 days of culture, CD4+ T cells were isolated. The study found no prior SARS-CoV-2 infection in the vaccine recipients, who tested negative for nucleocapsid antibodies. These receptors' antigens are unknown. The input for sequencing was CD4+ T cells from PBMCs cultured with HCoV-OC43 spike peptides, taken before COVID-19 vaccination. Subset defined: HCoV-OC43 spike overlapping peptide pool stimulation. Receptors were obtained from a human donor who received a COVID-19 vaccine.

The V call is TRBV10-3, the J call TRBJ1-5; the match to TRBD1 covers 7 bases. This CDR3 region has 13 residues. Germline lookup yields CDR1 ENHRY and CDR2 SYGVKD. The V segment lost 5 bases and the J segment 7 bases; nucleotides outside the gene matches: 5. The CDR3 loop is CAISSQGEQPQHF. Written as DNA, the CDR3 is TGTGCCATCAGTTCTCAGGGGGAGCAGCCCCAGCATTTT.

This clone was recorded a few times. The chain uses TRBV7-9 and TRBJ2-1; 8 nucleotides align to TRBD1. The CDR3 sequence is 16 residues long. Germline loops: CDR1 SEHNR, CDR2 FQNEAQ (reference sequence). With 4 bases clipped from V and 7 bases from J, the junction kept 12 bases outside the gene matches. The CDR3 region is CASSSSTGGRRNEQFF. Written as DNA, the CDR3 is TGTGCCAGCAGCTCGTCTACAGGGGGAAGAAGGAATGAGCAGTTCTTC.

V and J are TRBV10-2 and TRBJ1-2; D is unclear. The CDR3 runs 13 residues. Trimming removed 0 bases at V and 5 bases at J, with 7 bases between. The V gene's germline CDR1 is WSHSY and CDR2 SAAADI. The CDR3 DNA follows: TGCGCCAGCAGTGAGTCGGGTTGGTATGGCTACACCTTC. It specifies CASSESGWYGYTF.

The V call is TRBV18, the J call TRBJ2-6, with TRBD1 as a possible D gene (6 bases). Trimming stripped 6 bases from V and 0 bases from J, with 15 bases between. The CDR3 contains 17 residues. Germline lookup yields CDR1 KGHSH and CDR2 LQKENI. In DNA form, the CDR3 reads TGTGCCAGCTCCCAAGGGACAAGCAACTCTGGGGCCAACGTCCTGACTTTC. Translated: CASSQGTSNSGANVLTF.

The rearrangement uses TRBV29-1 and TRBJ1-2; 7 bases agree with TRBD1. The CDR3 spans 15 residues. Per the germline V gene, CDR1 is SQVTM and CDR2 is ANQGSEA. Trimming removed 1 base from V and 1 base from J; junction bases left unmatched: 6. The chain's CDR3 is CSVEAGGGLNYGYTF. The CDR3 DNA is TGCAGCGTTGAAGCGGGAGGGGGCCTTAACTATGGCTACACCTTC.

The V call is TRBV19, the J call TRBJ2-2; a weak D match, TRBD1 (6 bases). Germline CDR1 is LNHDA and CDR2 is SQIVND (reference sequence). Trimming removed 6 bases at V and 4 bases at J, with 24 bases between. CDR3 size: 18 residues. This CDR3 reads CASRSPRQTGDFTGELFF. CDR3 DNA: TGTGCCAGTAGATCACCCCGTCAGACAGGAGACTTCACCGGGGAGCTGTTTTTT. The whole variable domain, filled in from reference TRBV19 and TRBJ2-2, reads DGGITQSPKYLFRKEGQNVTLSCEQNLNHDAMYWYRQDPGQGLRLIYYSQIVNDFQKGDIAEGYSVSREKKESFPLTVTSAQKNPTAFYLCASRSPRQTGDFTGELFFGEGSRLTVL.

V is TRBV6-2 or TRBV6-3 and J is TRBJ1-2; the D is unclear. The CDR3 is 13 residues long. CDR1 MNHEY and CDR2 SVGEGT come from the germline V gene. Trimming stripped 4 bases from V and 4 bases from J, with 10 bases between. The CDR3 loop reads CASSSASGYGYTF. CDR3 coding DNA: TGTGCCAGCAGTTCCGCTTCCGGCTATGGCTACACCTTC.

This rearrangement joins TRBV5-1 to TRBJ2-5; 7 bases align to TRBD1. Trimming cost V 0 bases and J 1 base; bases outside gene matches: 3. The CDR3 loop spans 15 amino acids. CDR1 is SGHRS, CDR2 YFSETQ, per germline. The CDR3 coding sequence is TGCGCCAGCAGCTTGGGACAGGGTATCCAAGAGACCCAGTACTTC. It encodes CASSLGQGIQETQYF. The variable domain in full, with the rest retrieved from reference TRBV5-1 and TRBJ2-5, is KAGVTQTPRYLIKTRGQQVTLSCSPISGHRSVSWYQQTPGQGLQFLFEYFSETQRNKGNFPGRFSGRQFSNSRSEMNVSTLELGDSALYLCASSLGQGIQETQYFGPGTRLLVL.